These T cell receptor beta chains were read from a single sample in a study of T cells after somatic rescue of genetic block. Method: immunoSEQ multiplex PCR; TCRdb's copy keeps in-frame clones and lacks some. The table records about 88,000 clones, 85% to 90% of them present only once. The source material was peripheral blood mononuclear cells (PBMCs). The receptors here all came from a woman between 18 and 29 years old. Both conserved end residues are part of each CDR3. The order of the fields is CDR3 DNA, CDR3 protein, D gene, V gene, clone size, J gene. D genes are given only for firm matches. The size entry is marked missing in some rows and otherwise reads once, few, many or a size class.

TGTGCCAGTAGTATTTCGGCTAGCGGGAGCTATGAGCAGTTCTTC,CASSISASGSYEQFF,TRBD2,TRBV19,.,TRBJ2-1
TGTGCCAGCAGCTTGCACATGAGCTCCTACAATGAGCAGTTCTTC,CASSLHMSSYNEQFF,.,TRBV7-2,.,TRBJ2-1
TGTGCCAGCAGCTTGGAGGGGGGTGGCTACACCTTC,CASSLEGGGYTF,.,TRBV7-9,.,TRBJ1-2
TGTGCCAGCAGCTTAGATCAGACAGGGACTGGAAACACCATATATTTT,CASSLDQTGTGNTIYF,TRBD1,TRBV11-2,.,TRBJ1-3
TGTGCCAGCAGTGAAGGGGTAGCGGCTACCCAAGAGACCCAGTACTTC,CASSEGVAATQETQYF,.,TRBV6-1,.,TRBJ2-5
TGTGCCAGCAGCTTGCTAGGGGTGACAGGAGCGGGGGGCTACACCTTC,CASSLLGVTGAGGYTF,.,TRBV5-5,.,TRBJ1-2
TGTGCTAGTGCCCCCCCGACAGGGAACTATGGCTACACCTTC,CASAPPTGNYGYTF,TRBD1,TRBV12-5,.,TRBJ1-2
TGTGCCAGCAGCCCAAGACAGGGAACCTCCTACGAGCAGTACTTC,CASSPRQGTSYEQYF,TRBD1,TRBV5-8,.,TRBJ2-7
TGCGCCAGCAGCTTGGCAAGGGGACAACACTCCTACAATGAGCAGTTCTTC,CASSLARGQHSYNEQFF,.,TRBV5-1,.,TRBJ2-1
TGTGCCAGTAGTATAGAGGGCTCGGCCCTGGGGTGGCCCCAGCATTTT,CASSIEGSALGWPQHF,.,TRBV19,.,TRBJ1-5
TGTGCCAGCAGTCCGAGGGAGTGGGGAGGCAATCAGCCCCAGCATTTT,CASSPREWGGNQPQHF,.,TRBV28,.,TRBJ1-5
TGTGCTAGTGGTTTGGTACGGGGAGGAGACTCCTACAATGAGCAGTTCTTC,CASGLVRGGDSYNEQFF,.,TRBV12-5,.,TRBJ2-1
TGTGCCAGTAGTATAGTTCCGGGAGGCTACAATGAGCAGTTCTTC,CASSIVPGGYNEQFF,TRBD2,TRBV19,.,TRBJ2-1
TGTGCCAGCAGCGGTGGTAGGGCTAGCGGGAGCTACGAGCAGTACTTC,CASSGGRASGSYEQYF,TRBD2,TRBV9,.,TRBJ2-7
TGTGCCAGCAGTTTAGTGTGGGGTGCAACTAATGAAAAACTGTTTTTT,CASSLVWGATNEKLFF,.,TRBV27,.,TRBJ1-4
TGTGCCAGCAGTGATCCTCTAAATCAGCCCCAGCATTTT,CASSDPLNQPQHF,.,TRBV2,.,TRBJ1-5
TGTGCCAGCAGCTTAGACAGCCCGAACACTGAAGCTTTCTTT,CASSLDSPNTEAFF,.,TRBV7-9,.,TRBJ1-1
TGTGCCAGTCGGCAAGGGGGCAGGAGCAATCAGCCCCAGCATTTT,CASRQGGRSNQPQHF,TRBD1,TRBV7-2,.,TRBJ1-5
TGCGCCAGCAGCCCCCCTCCTCTGGGAGTGCCTGGGGCCAACGTCCTGACTTTC,CASSPPPLGVPGANVLTF,.,TRBV4-3,.,TRBJ2-6
TGTGCCAGCAGCTTAGTGGGACAGCTACAAGAGACCCAGTACTTC,CASSLVGQLQETQYF,TRBD1,TRBV7-6,.,TRBJ2-5
TGTGCCAGCAGTGACAGCGGGAGGGCCTCCTACAATGAGCAGTTCTTC,CASSDSGRASYNEQFF,TRBD2,TRBV6-4,.,TRBJ2-1
TGTGCCAGCAGTCCAAGCGACCGAACTAGGTTTAGCGAGCAGTTCTTC,CASSPSDRTRFSEQFF,.,TRBV28,.,TRBJ2-1
TGTGCCAGCACCCGACGGCCCCGGCTGGGGGAGCAGTACTTC,CASTRRPRLGEQYF,.,TRBV28,once,TRBJ2-7
TGTGCCAGCAGCGCCCCGGGACAGACTAACTATGGCTACACCTTC,CASSAPGQTNYGYTF,TRBD1,TRBV9,once,TRBJ1-2
TGTGCCAGCAGCTGGGGACAGGGGAAGTACGAGCAGTACTTC,CASSWGQGKYEQYF,TRBD1,TRBV11-2,.,TRBJ2-7
TGTGCCAGCAGTTTAGTCCTTCAAGCGACCGAGCAGTACTTC,CASSLVLQATEQYF,.,TRBV28,.,TRBJ2-7
TGTGCCAGCAGCCAAGATCTAGCGTCCGGACTAGCGGTTCGCGAGCAGTACTTC,CASSQDLASGLAVREQYF,TRBD2,TRBV14,once,TRBJ2-7
TGTGCCAGCAGTTCAACAAAAGCGGGGAGCACAGATACGCAGTATTTT,CASSSTKAGSTDTQYF,TRBD2,TRBV27,.,TRBJ2-3
TGTGCCAGCAGAAACCTCCGGCTAGCGGGGGGGATCCCCTACGAGCAGTACTTC,CASRNLRLAGGIPYEQYF,TRBD2,TRBV11-2,.,TRBJ2-7
TGTGCCAGCAGTTTTGAGTGGGCCTATGGCTACACCTTC,CASSFEWAYGYTF,.,TRBV28,.,TRBJ1-2
TGTGCCAGTAGTATTGACAGGGCGGGCACAGATACGCAGTATTTT,CASSIDRAGTDTQYF,TRBD1,TRBV19,.,TRBJ2-3
TGTGCCAGCACCCACCTTGGGACAGGGGCGGCCTACGAGCAGTACTTC,CASTHLGTGAAYEQYF,TRBD1,TRBV6-6,.,TRBJ2-7
TGTGCCAGCAGCCCAAAACCAGTTGGGGACAATGAGCAGTTCTTC,CASSPKPVGDNEQFF,.,TRBV7-9,.,TRBJ2-1
TGTGCCATCAGTGAGTCGAGCTACTTACCGGGTTATGGCTACACCTTC,CAISESSYLPGYGYTF,.,TRBV10-3,.,TRBJ1-2
TGTGCCAGCAGCTTTCAGGACAGGGTGCACGAGCAGTACTTC,CASSFQDRVHEQYF,TRBD1,TRBV13,.,TRBJ2-7
TGTGCCAGCAGTGTCCTGACTGACACCGGGGAGCTGTTTTTT,CASSVLTDTGELFF,.,TRBV2,.,TRBJ2-2
TGTGCCATCAGCAGACAGGGGGCGAACACCGGGGAGCTGTTTTTT,CAISRQGANTGELFF,TRBD1,TRBV10-3,once,TRBJ2-2